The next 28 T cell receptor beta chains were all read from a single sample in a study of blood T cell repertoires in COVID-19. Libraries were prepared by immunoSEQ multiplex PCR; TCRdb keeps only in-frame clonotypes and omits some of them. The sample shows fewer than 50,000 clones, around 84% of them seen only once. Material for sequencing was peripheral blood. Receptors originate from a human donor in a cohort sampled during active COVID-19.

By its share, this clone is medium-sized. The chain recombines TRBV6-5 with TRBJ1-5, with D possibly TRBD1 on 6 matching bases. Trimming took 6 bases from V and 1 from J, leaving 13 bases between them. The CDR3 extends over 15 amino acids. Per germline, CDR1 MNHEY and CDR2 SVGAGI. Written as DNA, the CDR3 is TGTGCCAGCAGAAACAGGGTGGAGAGCAATCAGCCCCAGCATTTT. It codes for CASRNRVESNQPQHF.

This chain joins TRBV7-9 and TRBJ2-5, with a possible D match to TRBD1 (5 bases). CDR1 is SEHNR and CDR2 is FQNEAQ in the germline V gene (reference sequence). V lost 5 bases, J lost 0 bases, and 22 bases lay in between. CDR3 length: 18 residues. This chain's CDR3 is CASSLMARLNRYQETQYF. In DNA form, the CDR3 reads TGTGCCAGCAGCCTAATGGCCCGATTAAACAGGTACCAAGAGACCCAGTACTTC.

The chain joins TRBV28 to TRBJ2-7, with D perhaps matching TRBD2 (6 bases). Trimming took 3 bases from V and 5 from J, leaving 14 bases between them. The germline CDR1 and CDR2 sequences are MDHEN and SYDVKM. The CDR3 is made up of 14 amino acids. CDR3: CASSFLGGANEQYF. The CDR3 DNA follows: TGTGCCAGCAGTTTCCTAGGAGGGGCTAACGAGCAGTACTTC.

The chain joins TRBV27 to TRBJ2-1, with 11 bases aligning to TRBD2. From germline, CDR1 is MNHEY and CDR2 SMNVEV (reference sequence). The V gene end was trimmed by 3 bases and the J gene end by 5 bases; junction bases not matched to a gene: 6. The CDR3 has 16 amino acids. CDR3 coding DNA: TGTGCCAGCAGTTTCGCCGGGACTAGCGGCCACAATGAGCAGTTCTTC. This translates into CASSFAGTSGHNEQFF.

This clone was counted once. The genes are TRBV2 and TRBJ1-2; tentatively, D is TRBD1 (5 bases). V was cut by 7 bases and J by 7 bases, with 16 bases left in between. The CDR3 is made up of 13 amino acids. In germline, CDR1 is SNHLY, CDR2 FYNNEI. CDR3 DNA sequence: TGTGCCAGCAACGAGGATCAGGGTTTTGGCTACACCTTC. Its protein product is CASNEDQGFGYTF. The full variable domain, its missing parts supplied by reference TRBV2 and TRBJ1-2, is EPEVTQTPSHQVTQMGQEVILRCVPISNHLYFYWYRQILGQKVEFLVSFYNNEISEKSEIFDDQFSVERPDGSNFTLKIRSTKLEDSAMYFCASNEDQGFGYTFGSGTRLTVV.

CDR3 sequence reads: CASSPSGSPYEQYF. In DNA, the CDR3 is TGTGCCAGCAGCCCTTCGGGGAGTCCCTACGAGCAGTACTTC. The genes are TRBV5-4 and TRBJ2-7; D perhaps matches TRBD2 (5 bases). The CDR3 loop spans 14 amino acids. Per the germline V gene, CDR1 is SGHNT and CDR2 is YYREEE (reference sequence). V lost 4 bases and J 2 bases, leaving 13 bases between the germline ends.

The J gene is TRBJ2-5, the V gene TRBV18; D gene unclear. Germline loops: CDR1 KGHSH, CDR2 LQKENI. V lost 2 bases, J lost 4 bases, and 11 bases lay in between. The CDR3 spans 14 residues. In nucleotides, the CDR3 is TGTGCCAGCTCACCAAACCAGTCGGGAGAGACCCAGTACTTC. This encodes CASSPNQSGETQYF. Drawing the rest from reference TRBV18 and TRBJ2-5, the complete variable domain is NAGVMQNPRHLVRRRGQEARLRCSPMKGHSHVYWYRQLPEEGLKFMVYLQKENIIDESGMPKERFSAEFPKEGPSILRIQQVVRGDSAAYFCASSPNQSGETQYFGPGTRLLVL.

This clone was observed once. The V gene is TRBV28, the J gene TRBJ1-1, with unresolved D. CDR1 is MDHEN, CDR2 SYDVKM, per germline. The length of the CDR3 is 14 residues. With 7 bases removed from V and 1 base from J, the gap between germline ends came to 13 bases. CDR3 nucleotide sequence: TGTGCCAGCACCTCAGGTGGTGAGAACACTGAAGCTTTCTTT. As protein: CASTSGGENTEAFF.

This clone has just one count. The CDR3 DNA sequence: TGTGCCAGCTCACCATCGAACCTACCATCTGCGGCTTTCTTT. Its translation: CASSPSNLPSAAFF. This chain connects TRBV18 to TRBJ1-1, with no clear D. The length of the CDR3 is 14 residues. With 2 bases removed from V and 11 bases from J, the gap between germline ends came to 18 bases. Germline V CDR1 and CDR2: KGHSH, LQKENI.

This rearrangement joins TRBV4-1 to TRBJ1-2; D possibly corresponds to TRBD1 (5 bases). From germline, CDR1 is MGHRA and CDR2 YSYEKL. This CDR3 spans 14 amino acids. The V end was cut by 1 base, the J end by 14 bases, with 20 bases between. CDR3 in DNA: TGCGCCAGCAGCCAAGTAACGGCAATGGCAGGGTTTACCTTC. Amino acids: CASSQVTAMAGFTF.

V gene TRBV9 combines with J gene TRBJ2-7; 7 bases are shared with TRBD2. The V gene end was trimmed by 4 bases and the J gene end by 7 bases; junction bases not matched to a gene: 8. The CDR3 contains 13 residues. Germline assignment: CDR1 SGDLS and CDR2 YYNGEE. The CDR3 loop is CASSPGLVGEQYF. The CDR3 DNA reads TGTGCCAGCAGCCCTGGACTAGTTGGTGAGCAGTACTTC. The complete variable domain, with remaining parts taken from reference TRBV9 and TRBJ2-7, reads DSGVTQTPKHLITATGQRVTLRCSPRSGDLSVYWYQQSLDQGLQFLIQYYNGEERAKGNILERFSAQQFPDLHSELNLSSLELGDSALYFCASSPGLVGEQYFGPGTRLTVT.

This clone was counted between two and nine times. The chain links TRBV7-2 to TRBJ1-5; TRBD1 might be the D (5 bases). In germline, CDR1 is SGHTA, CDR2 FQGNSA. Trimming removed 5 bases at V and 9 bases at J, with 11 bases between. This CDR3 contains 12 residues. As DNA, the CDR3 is TGTGCCAGCAGCCGCGGGGGGGGGCCCCAGCATTTT. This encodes CASSRGGGPQHF.

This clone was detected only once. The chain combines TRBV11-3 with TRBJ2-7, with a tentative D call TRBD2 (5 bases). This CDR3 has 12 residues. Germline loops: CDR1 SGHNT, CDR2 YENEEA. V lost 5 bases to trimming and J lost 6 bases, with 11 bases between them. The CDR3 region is CASSPRGAEQYF. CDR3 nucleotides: TGTGCCAGCAGCCCCCGGGGAGCCGAGCAGTACTTC.

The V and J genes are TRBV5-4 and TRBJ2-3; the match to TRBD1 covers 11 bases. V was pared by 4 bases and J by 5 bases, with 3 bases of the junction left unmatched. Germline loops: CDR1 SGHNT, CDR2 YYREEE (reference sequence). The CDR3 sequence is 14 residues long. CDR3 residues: CASSQDRGRDTQYF. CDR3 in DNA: TGTGCCAGCAGCCAGGACAGGGGGCGAGATACGCAGTATTTT.

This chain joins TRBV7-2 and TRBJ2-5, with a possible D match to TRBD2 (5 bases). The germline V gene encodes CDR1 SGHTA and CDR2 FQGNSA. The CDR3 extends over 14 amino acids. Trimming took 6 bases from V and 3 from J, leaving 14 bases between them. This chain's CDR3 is CASSPQRGKETQYF. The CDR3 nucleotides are TGTGCCAGCAGTCCTCAACGGGGAAAAGAGACCCAGTACTTC.

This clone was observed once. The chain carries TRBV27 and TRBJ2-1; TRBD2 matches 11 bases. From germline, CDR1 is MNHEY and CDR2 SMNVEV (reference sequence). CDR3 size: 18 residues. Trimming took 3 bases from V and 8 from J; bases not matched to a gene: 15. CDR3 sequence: CASSFSGGTSGSMYEQFF. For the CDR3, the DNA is TGTGCCAGCAGTTTCTCCGGAGGAACTAGCGGGAGTATGTATGAGCAGTTCTTC.

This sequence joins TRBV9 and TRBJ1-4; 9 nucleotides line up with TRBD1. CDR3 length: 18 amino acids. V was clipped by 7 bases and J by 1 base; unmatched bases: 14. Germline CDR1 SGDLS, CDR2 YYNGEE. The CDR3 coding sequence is TGTGCCAGCTCGTACGGGACAGGGTGGGAAGGAACTAATGAAAAACTGTTTTTT. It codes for CASSYGTGWEGTNEKLFF.

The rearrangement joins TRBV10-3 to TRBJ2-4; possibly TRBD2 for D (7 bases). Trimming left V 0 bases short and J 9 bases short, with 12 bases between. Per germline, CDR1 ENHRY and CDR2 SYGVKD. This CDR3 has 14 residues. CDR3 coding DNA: TGTGCCATCAGTGAGTCGCACAGGGAGGGCATTCAGTACTTC. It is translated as CAISESHREGIQYF.

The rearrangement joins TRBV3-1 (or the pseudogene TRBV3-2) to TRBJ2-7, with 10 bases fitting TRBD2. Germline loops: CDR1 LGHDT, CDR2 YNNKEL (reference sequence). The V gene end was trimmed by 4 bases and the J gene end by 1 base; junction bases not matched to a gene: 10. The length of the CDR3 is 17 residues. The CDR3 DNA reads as TGTGCCAGCAGCCCACTGCCCGGGACTAGCGAGTCCTACGAGCAGTACTTC. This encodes CASSPLPGTSESYEQYF.

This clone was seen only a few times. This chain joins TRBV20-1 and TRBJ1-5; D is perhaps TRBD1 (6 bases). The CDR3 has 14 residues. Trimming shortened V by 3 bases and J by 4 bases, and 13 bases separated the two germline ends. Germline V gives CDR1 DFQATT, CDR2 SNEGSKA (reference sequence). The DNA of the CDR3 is TGCAGTGCTAGTACGTTCCAGGGGAATCAGCCCCAGCATTTT. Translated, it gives CSASTFQGNQPQHF.

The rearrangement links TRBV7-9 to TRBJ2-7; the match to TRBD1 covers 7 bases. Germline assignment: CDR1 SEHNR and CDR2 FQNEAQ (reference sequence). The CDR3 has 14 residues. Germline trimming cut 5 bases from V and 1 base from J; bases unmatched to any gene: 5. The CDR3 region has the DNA TGTGCCAGCAGCCAGGGACAGCTTTCCTACGAGCAGTACTTC. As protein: CASSQGQLSYEQYF. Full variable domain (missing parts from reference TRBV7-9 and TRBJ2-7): DTGVSQNPRHKITKRGQNVTFRCDPISEHNRLYWYRQTLGQGPEFLTYFQNEAQLEKSRLLSDRFSAERPKGSFSTLEIQRTEQGDSAMYLCASSQGQLSYEQYFGPGTRLTVT.

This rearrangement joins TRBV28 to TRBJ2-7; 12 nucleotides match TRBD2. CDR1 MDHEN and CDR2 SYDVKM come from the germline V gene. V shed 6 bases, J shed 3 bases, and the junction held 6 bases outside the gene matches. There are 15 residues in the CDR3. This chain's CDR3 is CASSRGLAGFYEQYF. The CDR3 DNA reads TGTGCCAGCAGCCGTGGACTAGCGGGATTCTACGAGCAGTACTTC.

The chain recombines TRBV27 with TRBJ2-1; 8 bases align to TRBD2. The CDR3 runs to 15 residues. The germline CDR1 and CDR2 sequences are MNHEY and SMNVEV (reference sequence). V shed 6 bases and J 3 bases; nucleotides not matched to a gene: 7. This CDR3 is CASSYSGKSYNEQFF. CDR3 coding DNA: TGTGCCAGCAGCTATAGCGGGAAGAGCTACAATGAGCAGTTCTTC.

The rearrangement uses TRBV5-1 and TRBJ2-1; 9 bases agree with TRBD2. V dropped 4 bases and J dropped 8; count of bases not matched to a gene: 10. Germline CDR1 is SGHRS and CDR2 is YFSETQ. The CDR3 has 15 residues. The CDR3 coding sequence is TGCGCCAGCAGCCTGAGGGCGGGAGGGGGCGATGAGCAGTTCTTC. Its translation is CASSLRAGGGDEQFF.

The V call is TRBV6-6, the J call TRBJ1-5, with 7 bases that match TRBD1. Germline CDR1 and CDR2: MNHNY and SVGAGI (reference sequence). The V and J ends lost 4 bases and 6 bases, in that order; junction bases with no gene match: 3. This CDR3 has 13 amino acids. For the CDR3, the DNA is TGTGCCAGCAGTTGGGACAGCTTTCAGCCCCAGCATTTT. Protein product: CASSWDSFQPQHF.

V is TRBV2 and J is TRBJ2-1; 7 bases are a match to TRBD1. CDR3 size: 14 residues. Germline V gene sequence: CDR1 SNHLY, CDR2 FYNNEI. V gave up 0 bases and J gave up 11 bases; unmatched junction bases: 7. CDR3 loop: CASSEAPRDSKQFF. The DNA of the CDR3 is TGTGCCAGCAGTGAAGCCCCCAGGGACAGTAAGCAGTTCTTC.

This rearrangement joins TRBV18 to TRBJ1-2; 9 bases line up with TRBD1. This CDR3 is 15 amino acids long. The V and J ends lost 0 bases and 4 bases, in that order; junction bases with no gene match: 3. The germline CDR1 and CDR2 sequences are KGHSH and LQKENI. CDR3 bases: TGTGCCAGCTCACCACCGTCGGGACAGGGCTATGGCTACACCTTC. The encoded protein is CASSPPSGQGYGYTF.

The CDR3 region is CASSLDRGTAYEQYF. In DNA form, the CDR3 reads TGTGCCAGCAGCTTAGATAGGGGTACCGCCTACGAGCAGTACTTC. V gene TRBV7-2 combines with J gene TRBJ2-7; the D gene is possibly TRBD1 (5 bases). Germline V CDR1 and CDR2: SGHTA, FQGNSA. The CDR3 has 15 amino acids. Trimming shortened V by 1 base and J by 2 bases, and 12 bases separated the two germline ends.